These 23 T cell receptor beta chains came from one sample sequenced in a study of T-cell reconstitution after alpha-beta-depleted transplantation in children. Unique molecular identifiers tagged the TCRbeta library. TCRdb ran MiXCR on the PCR reads and lists one entry per CDR3 protein. The sample includes over 150,000 distinct CDR3 sequences, 6.3% of them seen just once. The sample in question was PBMCs, obtained before TCRalphabeta/CD19-depleted stem cell transplant. The receptors derive from a girl in the first two years of life with combined immunodeficiency, due to receive a stem cell transplant.

The chain recombines TRBV7-9 with TRBJ1-1, with D possibly being TRBD1 (6 bases). This CDR3 region has 14 residues. Between the trimmed V and J ends, which lost 1 base and 1 base, there was a span of 7 bases. Per germline, CDR1 SEHNR and CDR2 FQNEAQ (reference sequence). In DNA, the CDR3 is TGTGCCAGCAGCTTAGGACAGGCGAACACTGAAGCTTTCTTT. Translating gives CASSLGQANTEAFF.

This clonotype has a count of ten or more. The chain employs TRBV7-6 and TRBJ2-1, with 9 bases identical to TRBD2. This CDR3 comprises 15 residues. The V and J ends lost 5 bases and 7 bases, in that order; junction bases with no gene match: 9. CDR1 and CDR2 (germline): SGHVS, FNYEAQ. CDR3: CASSPRLAEGNEQFF. The CDR3 DNA sequence: TGTGCCAGCAGCCCACGACTAGCGGAAGGGAATGAGCAGTTCTTC. Complete variable domain (other parts from reference TRBV7-6 and TRBJ2-1): GAGVSQSPRYKVTKRGQDVALRCDPISGHVSLYWYRQALGQGPEFLTYFNYEAQQDKSGLPNDRFSAERPEGSISTLTIQRTEQRDSAMYRCASSPRLAEGNEQFFGPGTRLTVL.

This clonotype was detected ten times or more. The chain uses TRBV7-9 and TRBJ2-1; D ambiguous. This CDR3 is 13 amino acids long. Germline V gene data show CDR1 as SEHNR and CDR2 as FQNEAQ (reference sequence). Trimming shortened V by 5 bases and J by 8 bases, and 13 bases separated the two germline ends. CDR3 sequence reads: CASSPMVGDEQFF. Written as DNA, the CDR3 is TGTGCCAGCAGCCCGATGGTGGGCGATGAGCAGTTCTTC.

This clonotype has at least ten counts. This chain connects TRBV5-1 to TRBJ2-1; 12 nucleotides match TRBD1. CDR3 size: 15 residues. Germline V gene lookup returns CDR1 SGHRS and CDR2 YFSETQ. With V trimmed by 4 bases and J by 5 bases, 4 bases remained unmatched. Here the CDR3 reads CASSLGQGAHNEQFF. The CDR3, as DNA: TGCGCCAGCAGCCTGGGACAGGGGGCACACAATGAGCAGTTCTTC.

This clonotype was picked up one time. The CDR3 nucleotides read TGTGCCAGCAGTTTAGATTGGAACACTGAAGCTTTCTTT. Translating it yields CASSLDWNTEAFF. The V and J genes are TRBV27 and TRBJ1-1, with D unclear. The CDR3 sequence is 13 residues long. V was trimmed by 2 bases and J by 1 base, leaving 5 bases between them. CDR1 is MNHEY and CDR2 is SMNVEV in the germline V gene (reference sequence).

Turning to this clonotype: It may be a read error: a sequence one base away is much more abundant. The rearrangement joins TRBV12-3 or TRBV12-4 to TRBJ1-2; D remains unclear. This CDR3 comprises 13 residues. The CDR3 DNA sequence: TGTGCCGGCAGTCCCGGGCGGATGTATGGCTACACCTTC. This encodes CAGSPGRMYGYTF.

This clonotype was seen many times. This chain links TRBV20-1 with TRBJ1-1, with D tentatively TRBD1 (5 bases). The germline V gene encodes CDR1 DFQATT and CDR2 SNEGSKA (reference sequence). Deletions cut 3 bases from V and 1 base from J, with 15 bases between. This CDR3 has 15 amino acids. The CDR3 nucleotides are TGCAGTGCTAGTCTAAGCAGGGTGGGGAACACTGAAGCTTTCTTT. Translation: CSASLSRVGNTEAFF.

This clonotype occurred a few times. The gene calls are TRBV21-1 and TRBJ1-1; the table gives TRBD1 as D, unverified against the DNA. TRBV21-1 is given as a pseudogene. The CDR3 covers 16 residues. The CDR3 DNA is TGTGCCCCCCAAACCCGGGGAAAAATTAGCGAAGATGAAGCTTTCTTT. It is translated as CAPQTRGKISEDEAFF.

This clonotype was counted many times. The chain couples TRBV15 to TRBJ2-7; TRBD1 is a possible D gene (5 bases). Trimming removed 6 bases from V and 0 bases from J, with 12 bases in between. CDR1 and CDR2 from the germline V gene are LNHNV and YYDKDF (reference sequence). CDR3 length equals 14 residues. The CDR3 nucleotides read TGTGCCACCAGTACGACAGCGATCTCCTACGAGCAGTACTTC. It yields the protein CATSTTAISYEQYF.

This clonotype was recorded at least ten times. The gene calls are TRBV20-1 and TRBJ1-1; D gene unclear. The CDR3 length is 16 residues. The germline V and J ends were trimmed by 3 bases and 1 base, with 18 bases remaining between them. Germline V lookup: CDR1 DFQATT, CDR2 SNEGSKA (reference sequence). CDR3 amino acids: CSASTPLQIPNTEAFF. Written as DNA, the CDR3 is TGCAGTGCTAGTACCCCGCTACAGATTCCGAACACTGAAGCTTTCTTT.

This clonotype was counted many times. The chain uses TRBV29-1 and TRBJ2-2; D is unclear. Trimming took off 2 bases at V and 0 bases at J, with 4 bases between the two ends. In germline, CDR1 is SQVTM, CDR2 ANQGSEA. The CDR3 has 13 residues. For the CDR3, the DNA is TGCAGCGTTGAAACGGCGAACACCGGGGAGCTGTTTTTT. It specifies CSVETANTGELFF.

This clonotype was counted many times. This chain connects TRBV7-9 to TRBJ2-7; D is perhaps TRBD1 (6 bases). CDR3 length equals 15 residues. V was trimmed by 0 bases and J by 3 bases, leaving 12 bases between them. Per germline, CDR1 SEHNR and CDR2 FQNEAQ (reference sequence). CDR3 loop: CASSLADSPLYEQYF. The DNA of the CDR3 is TGTGCCAGCAGCTTAGCGGACAGCCCTCTCTACGAGCAGTACTTC. Looking up the rest from reference TRBV7-9 and TRBJ2-7 gives the full variable domain: DTGVSQNPRHKITKRGQNVTFRCDPISEHNRLYWYRQTLGQGPEFLTYFQNEAQLEKSRLLSDRFSAERPKGSFSTLEIQRTEQGDSAMYLCASSLADSPLYEQYFGPGTRLTVT.

This chain joins TRBV29-1 and TRBJ2-4; D unclear. V lost 2 bases to trimming and J lost 0 bases, with 11 bases between them. CDR1 is SQVTM, CDR2 ANQGSEA, per germline. There are 15 residues in the CDR3. The CDR3 nucleotides read TGCAGCGTTGAATTCGGCAGTTTAGCCAAAAACATTCAGTACTTC. This translates into CSVEFGSLAKNIQYF. The full variable domain, rest sourced from reference TRBV29-1 and TRBJ2-4, is SAVISQKPSRDICQRGTSLTIQCQVDSQVTMMFWYRQQPGQSLTLIATANQGSEATYESGFVIDKFPISRPNLTFSTLTVSNMSPEDSSIYLCSVEFGSLAKNIQYFGAGTRLSVL.

This clonotype was seen ten or more times. V gene TRBV5-1 combines with J gene TRBJ1-1; 8 nucleotides agree with TRBD1. This CDR3 is built from 15 residues. Trimming cost V 1 base and J 6 bases; bases outside gene matches: 8. CDR1 SGHRS and CDR2 YFSETQ come from the germline V gene. The CDR3 loop is CASSLRTTGEPEAFF. CDR3 nucleotides: TGCGCCAGCAGCTTGCGAACGACAGGGGAGCCTGAAGCTTTCTTT.

This clonotype was recorded many times. The gene calls are TRBV29-1 and TRBJ2-1; TRBD2 matches at 10 bases. With V trimmed by 3 bases and J by 4 bases, 15 bases remained unmatched. This CDR3 spans 18 amino acids. CDR1 and CDR2 (germline): SQVTM, ANQGSEA. CDR3: CSVEEIISGRRSYNEQFF. CDR3 nucleotides: TGCAGCGTTGAGGAGATCATTAGCGGGAGGAGGTCATACAATGAGCAGTTCTTC.

In this sample, this clonotype turned up many times. The rearrangement uses TRBV12-3 or TRBV12-4 and TRBJ2-1; D is unresolved. Trimming cost V 4 bases and J 9 bases, with 4 bases left between them. This CDR3 spans 10 amino acids. The CDR3 DNA reads TGTGCCAGCAGTTCGAGTGAGCAGTTCTTC. It encodes CASSSSEQFF.

At least ten counts were recorded for this clonotype. The chain has TRBV9 and TRBJ2-3; D ambiguous. In germline, CDR1 is SGDLS, CDR2 YYNGEE. The V and J ends lost 4 bases and 0 bases respectively, with 12 bases between them. This CDR3 has 15 residues. Here the CDR3 reads CASSTHLSSTDTQYF. The CDR3 coding sequence is TGTGCCAGCAGCACCCACTTGAGTAGCACAGATACGCAGTATTTT.

This clonotype was found a few times. V gene TRBV4-1 combines with J gene TRBJ2-7, with 8 positions matching TRBD1. This CDR3 is built from 14 residues. Germline V lookup: CDR1 MGHRA, CDR2 YSYEKL. V trimming: 3 bases; J trimming: 5 bases; junction bases outside the gene matches: 6. The DNA of the CDR3 is TGCGCCAGCAGCCACCCCGCAGGGGGCGACGAGCAGTACTTC. It encodes CASSHPAGGDEQYF.

The rearrangement links TRBV7-9 to TRBJ2-2, with TRBD2 matching over 9 bases. In germline, CDR1 is SEHNR, CDR2 FQNEAQ (reference sequence). The CDR3 is 16 amino acids. The V gene end was trimmed by 2 bases and the J gene end by 6 bases; junction bases not matched to a gene: 7. The CDR3 reads CASSLIKRLAAGELFF. The DNA of the CDR3 is TGTGCCAGCAGCTTAATAAAAAGACTAGCGGCCGGGGAGCTGTTTTTT. Based on the CDR3 plus reference TRBV7-9 and TRBJ2-2, the full variable domain is DTGVSQNPRHKITKRGQNVTFRCDPISEHNRLYWYRQTLGQGPEFLTYFQNEAQLEKSRLLSDRFSAERPKGSFSTLEIQRTEQGDSAMYLCASSLIKRLAAGELFFGEGSRLTVL.

This clonotype was counted at least ten times. The chain links TRBV20-1 to TRBJ2-1, with no clear D. Germline loops: CDR1 DFQATT, CDR2 SNEGSKA (reference sequence). Trimming cost V 5 bases and J 0 bases, with 14 bases left between them. The CDR3 totals 15 residues. The CDR3 here is CSAFFHTPSYNEQFF. The DNA for the CDR3 is TGCAGTGCTTTTTTCCATACACCCTCCTACAATGAGCAGTTCTTC.

This clonotype was detected many times. V usage is TRBV7-8 and J usage is TRBJ2-5; no clear D gene. CDR3 length: 13 amino acids. The V gene lost 5 bases and the J gene lost 2 bases, with 9 bases spanning the gap. The V gene's germline CDR1 is SGHVS and CDR2 FQNEAQ. The CDR3 nucleotides are TGTGCCAGCAGCGCGGACCGTCAAGAGACCCAGTACTTC. Residues: CASSADRQETQYF.

This clonotype was seen ten or more times. The rearrangement joins TRBV20-1 to TRBJ2-5; D perhaps matches TRBD1 (5 bases). Germline CDR1 and CDR2: DFQATT and SNEGSKA (reference sequence). Deletions cut 3 bases from V and 1 base from J, with 9 bases between. The CDR3 length is 13 residues. Here the CDR3 reads CSASTGRQETQYF. DNA for the CDR3: TGCAGTGCTAGCACAGGCCGCCAAGAGACCCAGTACTTC.

This clonotype was detected many times. The chain carries TRBV27 and TRBJ2-7, with unresolved D. CDR1 is MNHEY, CDR2 SMNVEV, per germline (reference sequence). Trimming pared 0 bases from V and 0 bases from J, leaving 18 bases between. CDR3 length: 18 residues. As DNA, the CDR3 is TGTGCCAGCAGTTTATCCGTACCGGCAGGCCTTCTCTCCTACGAGCAGTACTTC. Translation gives CASSLSVPAGLLSYEQYF.